These T cell receptor beta chains were read from a single sample in a study of OX40 agonist ivuxolimab in advanced cancers. The assay was immunoSEQ multiplex PCR, and TCRdb's table has in-frame clones only and misses some. Found here are about 24,000 clones, around 80% of them singletons; the top ten hold 1.4% to 1.5%. The sequencing here drew on CD4+ or CD8+ T cells sorted from blood, taken in a trial of the OX40 agonist ivuxolimab. The receptor set was obtained from an adult with an advanced solid tumor such as melanoma, head and neck, liver or kidney cancer. CDR3s leave out the opening cysteine and the closing phenylalanine or tryptophan. Each record gives: V gene, CDR3 protein.

V gene: TRBV19; CDR3 protein: ASSSMGVYNEQF
V gene: TRBV9; CDR3 protein: ASSGTTIGHEQY
V gene: TRBV7-3; CDR3 protein: ASSVDPGQGTGELF
V gene: TRBV28; CDR3 protein: ASQREQSPYEQY
V gene: TRBV19; CDR3 protein: ASSEQGAHYGYT
V gene: TRBV5-4; CDR3 protein: ASSSTGGNGDTQY
V gene: TRBV30; CDR3 protein: AWQQGYNSPLH
V gene: TRBV9; CDR3 protein: ASSVPDTQY
V gene: TRBV10-1; CDR3 protein: ASLLQAYFMINYGYT
V gene: TRBV30; CDR3 protein: AWSVGGTGGSSYNSPLH
V gene: TRBV6-6; CDR3 protein: ASSYGRDRTEAF
V gene: TRBV4-2; CDR3 protein: ASSPDRTGQAGEQY
V gene: TRBV2; CDR3 protein: ASSRAGAGYGYT
V gene: TRBV20-1; CDR3 protein: SARVRNTIY
V gene: TRBV7-2; CDR3 protein: ASSLVPGANTEAF
V gene: TRBV7-9; CDR3 protein: ASSLRVSTDTQY
V gene: TRBV9; CDR3 protein: ASSVRDRVSSYEQY
V gene: TRBV19; CDR3 protein: ASKGGTGAYSNQPQH
V gene: TRBV5-8; CDR3 protein: ASSLLAGVADTQY
V gene: TRBV4-3; CDR3 protein: ASSQDRTSGGAGEQF
V gene: TRBV7-6; CDR3 protein: ASSLPAGVYEQY
V gene: TRBV7-8; CDR3 protein: ASSLGQSTEAF
V gene: TRBV30; CDR3 protein: AWSRDLYNEQF